This T cell receptor beta chain was sequenced in a study of blood T cell repertoires in COVID-19. Original processing methods: Cell counts per sample came from amplifying reference gene primers. TCRdb keeps only in-frame clones here, not all; method: immunoSEQ multiplex PCR. The V and J calls and clone size were taken over from that table, and D and trimming were inferred from the DNA. Of about 220,000 clones listed, around 81% were seen once; the top ten hold 13%. This clone appeared a single time. The CDR3 extends over 19 amino acids. Trimming left V 3 bases short and J 3 bases short, with 27 bases between. The germline gives CDR1 DFQATT, CDR2 SNEGSKA (reference sequence).

This TCR was sampled from a human donor in a cohort sampled during active COVID-19. The chain links TRBV20-1 to TRBJ2-1, with D possibly TRBD2 on 5 matching bases. What was sequenced was peripheral blood. CDR3 in DNA: TGCAGTGCTAGTTGGGTAGCGCCCCTACCAAGGCTGATCTACAATGAGCAGTTCTTC. It is translated as CSASWVAPLPRLIYNEQFF.